The sequence of this T cell receptor beta chain was determined in a study of blood T cell repertoires in COVID-19. CDR1 is SNHLY, CDR2 FYNNEI, per germline. V shed 6 bases and J shed 8 bases, with 16 bases lying between them. The CDR3 sequence is 13 residues long. Per the authors' pipeline: How many nucleated cells were present was estimated from reference gene primer amplification. Assay used: immunoSEQ multiplex PCR; TCRdb lists only in-frame clones, some missing. Clone size and the V and J calls come from that table; the DNA yielded D and trimming. The sample includes around 35,000 clones, roughly 90% of them seen just once.

Sequenced input: peripheral blood. This sequence originates from a man aged 55-75 years with active COVID-19. This chain links TRBV2 with TRBJ1-2; D unresolved. The chain's CDR3 is CASRPNLEGGYTF. The DNA of the CDR3 is TGTGCCAGCAGACCCAATCTTGAGGGCGGCTACACCTTC.